The 27 T cell receptor beta chains presented below share a single source sample, sequenced in a study of regulatory T cells in long-lasting Graves disease. Arm-PCR with iRepertoire HTBI primers amplified the CDR3 regions for these TCR beta libraries. TCRdb itself ran the multiplex PCR reads through MiXCR, one entry per CDR3 protein. The repertoire holds over 300,000 distinct CDR3 sequences, with 15% to 18% as singletons. Time point meaning: newly diagnosed GD, antithyroid drugs for less than 3 months. The TCR library was prepared using RNA isolated from PBMCs. The sample consisted of peripheral blood mononuclear cells (PBMCs), taken at new diagnosis, from a patient treated with antithyroid drugs. The receptors originated from a female donor with Graves disease.

This clonotype was detected many times. The chain combines TRBV6-2 or TRBV6-3 with TRBJ2-1; D not resolved. Trimming stripped 2 bases from V and 4 bases from J, with 12 bases between. Germline V gene lookup returns CDR1 MNHEY and CDR2 SVGEGT. The length of the CDR3 is 15 residues. The CDR3 region is CASSYQEPVYNEQFF. DNA for the CDR3: TGTGCCAGCAGTTACCAGGAGCCAGTATACAATGAGCAGTTCTTC.

A remark on this clonotype: With a much larger clone just one base away, this may be a read error. V usage is TRBV6-2 or TRBV6-3 and J usage is TRBJ1-1; 12 bases line up with TRBD1. J gave up 4 bases and V 5 bases, and 8 bases lay outside the gene matches. Germline V gene sequence: CDR1 MNHEY, CDR2 SVGEGT. The CDR3 runs to 16 residues. CDR3 DNA: TGTGCCAGCAGTGTGCCGGGACAGGGGGCGAGCACTGAAGCTTTCTTT. Encoded protein: CASSVPGQGASTEAFF.

This clonotype showed up many times. The chain recombines TRBV7-2 with TRBJ2-5; the match to TRBD1 covers 7 bases. The V segment lost 4 bases and the J segment 6 bases; nucleotides outside the gene matches: 11. From germline, CDR1 is SGHTA and CDR2 FQGNSA. The CDR3 is made up of 15 amino acids. CDR3: CASSSTPDRVQTQYF. CDR3 bases: TGTGCCAGCAGCTCGACACCCGACAGGGTGCAGACCCAGTACTTC.

This clonotype was detected only a few times. The J gene is TRBJ2-5, the V gene TRBV5-1, with 9 bases lining up with TRBD1. The CDR3 is made up of 15 amino acids. CDR1 SGHRS and CDR2 YFSETQ come from the germline V gene. Unmatched junction bases numbered 5, after V lost 0 bases and J lost 5 bases. The CDR3 is CASSLAGQGLETQYF. DNA of the CDR3: TGCGCCAGCAGCTTGGCGGGACAGGGTCTGGAGACCCAGTACTTC. The full variable domain, rest sourced from reference TRBV5-1 and TRBJ2-5, is KAGVTQTPRYLIKTRGQQVTLSCSPISGHRSVSWYQQTPGQGLQFLFEYFSETQRNKGNFPGRFSGRQFSNSRSEMNVSTLELGDSALYLCASSLAGQGLETQYFGPGTRLLVL.

With respect to this clonotype: The junction differs from germline at one of its ends, possibly a read error. V is TRBV12-3 or TRBV12-4 and J is TRBJ2-2; D call uncertain. This CDR3 has 15 residues. Here the CDR3 DNA reads TGTGCCAGCAGTTTACGGAGTGAGAACGCCGGGGAGCTGTTTTTT. Translating it yields CASSLRSENAGELFF.

With regard to this clonotype: A much larger clone sits a single nucleotide away, making a read error possible. The genes are TRBV29-1 and TRBJ2-2; 13 positions match TRBD2. CDR1 is SQVTM, CDR2 ANQGSEA, per germline. This CDR3 spans 17 amino acids. CDR3 in DNA: TGCAGCGTCCACGAACCCAAACTAGCGGGAGGGCCCGGGGAGCTGTCTTTT. It specifies CSVHEPKLAGGPGELSF.

The chain carries TRBV4-3 and TRBJ2-5; D is uncertain. V was clipped by 1 base and J by 3 bases, with 21 bases between them. Germline loops: CDR1 LGHNA, CDR2 YSLEER. This CDR3 is built from 18 residues. This CDR3 reads CASSQVRLGTSRKETQYF. The CDR3 DNA is TGCGCCAGCAGCCAAGTCCGGTTGGGAACGTCAAGAAAAGAGACCCAGTACTTC.

This clonotype was seen at least ten times. The V and J genes are TRBV5-6 and TRBJ1-2, with TRBD1 as a possible D gene (6 bases). Trimming pared 4 bases from V and 8 bases from J, leaving 21 bases between. The CDR3 totals 15 residues. CDR1 and CDR2 from the germline V gene are SGHDT and YYEEEE. CDR3 protein: CASSPTGPSAYGYTF. DNA of the CDR3: TGTGCCAGCAGCCCCACAGGGCCGAGCGCTTACGGCTACACCTTC.

This clonotype was observed at least ten times. The chain employs TRBV7-2 and TRBJ2-5, with 8 bases identical to TRBD2. The CDR3 runs 15 residues. The germline CDR1 and CDR2 sequences are SGHTA and FQGNSA. Unmatched junction bases numbered 12, after V lost 5 bases and J lost 7 bases. CDR3 coding DNA: TGTGCCAGCAGCGTCGGGACTAGTCGTCCAGGGACCCAGTACTTC. It translates to CASSVGTSRPGTQYF.

As regards this clonotype: One end of the junction fails to match germline, which may point to a read error. The gene calls are TRBV7-2 and TRBJ2-3; 10 bases map to TRBD1. The V gene's germline CDR1 is SGHTA and CDR2 FQGNSA. CDR3 size: 16 residues. CDR3 in DNA: TGTGCTAGCAGCCCGGGGGACAGGGGATTCACAGATACGCAGTATTTT. Translation gives CASSPGDRGFTDTQYF. The entire variable domain, with the rest obtained from reference TRBV7-2 and TRBJ2-3, is as follows: GAGVSQSPSNKVTEKGKDVELRCDPISGHTALYWYRQSLGQGLEFLIYFQGNSAPDKSGLPSDRFSAERTGGSVSTLTIQRTQQEDSAVYLCASSPGDRGFTDTQYFGPGTRLTVL.

This chain uses TRBV6-1 with TRBJ1-2; D not certain. CDR3 length equals 13 residues. Trimming shortened V by 8 bases and J by 7 bases, and 17 bases separated the two germline ends. Germline CDR1 MNHNS, CDR2 SASEGT. The DNA of the CDR3 is TGTGCCAGCGAAAATCTAGTCGAGGGTGGCTACACCTTC. Its protein product is CASENLVEGGYTF.

The V gene is TRBV20-1, the J gene TRBJ1-5; D gene uncertain. CDR1 and CDR2 from the germline V gene are DFQATT and SNEGSKA (reference sequence). CDR3 length equals 15 residues. The V end was cut by 1 base, the J end by 4 bases, with 14 bases between. The CDR3 region is CSARGSPGPNQPQHF. The CDR3 coding sequence is TGCAGTGCTAGAGGATCGCCAGGCCCGAATCAGCCCCAGCATTTT.

This clonotype was recorded a few times. Since a much larger clone is just one base distant, this may be a read error. The gene calls are TRBV5-1 and TRBJ2-1; D is ambiguous. CDR3 size: 12 residues. Germline-derived CDR1 and CDR2 are SGHRS and YFSETQ. V was pared by 6 bases and J by 6 bases, with 10 bases between. CDR3 region: CASTSSGNEQFF. As DNA, the CDR3 is TGCGCCAGCACATCCTCCGGCAATGAGCAGTTCTTC. The complete variable domain, with remaining parts taken from reference TRBV5-1 and TRBJ2-1, reads KAGVTQTPRYLIKTRGQQVTLSCSPISGHRSVSWYQQTPGQGLQFLFEYFSETQRNKGNFPGRFSGRQFSNSRSEMNVSTLELGDSALYLCASTSSGNEQFFGPGTRLTVL.

To note about this clonotype: A much larger clone lies one base from this, so it may be a read error. V gene TRBV5-1 combines with J gene TRBJ2-5, with unresolved D. Trimming took 3 bases from V and 7 from J, leaving 10 bases between them. The length of the CDR3 is 12 residues. Germline loops: CDR1 SGHRS, CDR2 YFSETQ. The CDR3 protein is CASSSWSGTQYF. The DNA for the CDR3 is TGCGCCAGCAGCTCGTGGTCGGGGACCCAGTACTTC.

This clonotype has ten or more counts. The J gene is TRBJ1-1, the V gene TRBV7-2; 8 bases fit TRBD1. J gave up 11 bases and V 4 bases, and 15 bases lay outside the gene matches. This CDR3 is built from 15 residues. The germline CDR1 and CDR2 sequences are SGHTA and FQGNSA. The CDR3 here is CASSSRQGPILGAFF. DNA for the CDR3: TGTGCCAGCAGCTCCAGACAGGGGCCTATCCTGGGGGCTTTCTTT.

This clonotype was found many times. This chain connects TRBV29-1 to TRBJ1-5; D may be TRBD1 (5 bases). The CDR3 runs 13 residues. Trimming cost V 3 bases and J 2 bases, with 8 bases left between them. CDR1 is SQVTM and CDR2 is ANQGSEA in the germline V gene. In DNA, the CDR3 is TGCAGCGTTGACGGGGGAGGCAATCAGCCCCAGCATTTT. It encodes CSVDGGGNQPQHF.

This clonotype was detected ten times or more. The rearrangement uses TRBV20-1 and TRBJ1-2; D unclear. Germline assignment: CDR1 DFQATT and CDR2 SNEGSKA (reference sequence). Trimming left V 2 bases short and J 8 bases short, with 9 bases between. The CDR3 spans 11 residues. CDR3 DNA: TGCAGTGCTAGAAAGGCCGGAGGCTACACCTTC. Its translation: CSARKAGGYTF.

This clonotype was found many times. This chain connects TRBV6-2 or TRBV6-3 to TRBJ1-1; D uncertain. CDR1 is MNHEY, CDR2 SVGEGT, per germline. V was clipped by 1 base and J by 8 bases, with 11 bases between them. CDR3 length: 13 residues. CDR3 loop: CASSYWGAQEAFF. CDR3 DNA: TGTGCCAGCAGTTACTGGGGAGCACAAGAAGCTTTCTTT.

This clonotype came up many times. The chain links TRBV12-3 or TRBV12-4 to TRBJ2-1; 8 bases are shared with TRBD2. The CDR3 runs to 16 residues. J was trimmed by 8 bases and V by 7 bases; bases with no gene match: 16. CDR3 amino acids: CASILEATGGGDEQFF. CDR3 coding DNA: TGTGCCAGCATCCTCGAGGCGACCGGGGGGGGCGATGAGCAGTTCTTC.

The chain uses TRBV5-1 and TRBJ2-2; D is unclear. V lost 2 bases and J 4 bases, leaving 9 bases between the germline ends. The CDR3 totals 14 residues. The V gene's germline CDR1 is SGHRS and CDR2 YFSETQ. The CDR3 region has the DNA TGCGCCAGCAGCTTTGGACCGACCACCGGGGAGCTGTTTTTT. It codes for CASSFGPTTGELFF.

This clonotype was detected ten times or more. V gene TRBV6-2 or TRBV6-3 combines with J gene TRBJ1-1; D is ambiguous. There are 16 residues in the CDR3. Germline CDR1 MNHEY, CDR2 SVGEGT. Trimming removed 2 bases from V and 4 bases from J, with 17 bases in between. The CDR3 is CASSYLGLDIGTEAFF. The CDR3 nucleotides are TGTGCCAGCAGTTACCTCGGACTAGATATTGGCACTGAAGCTTTCTTT.

This clonotype was detected many times. The rearrangement uses TRBV12-3 or TRBV12-4 and TRBJ2-1, with TRBD2 matching 14 bases. The CDR3 is 14 amino acids. Trimming cost V 3 bases and J 12 bases; bases outside gene matches: 4. The CDR3, as DNA: TGTGCCAGCAGTTTTGGGACTAGCGGGAGTGCGCAGTTCTTC. Translated: CASSFGTSGSAQFF.

A note on this clonotype: It may be a read error: a sequence one base away is much more abundant. This sequence joins TRBV20-1 and TRBJ2-7; tentatively, D is TRBD1 (6 bases). V was clipped by 5 bases and J by 5 bases, with 19 bases between them. The CDR3 consists of 14 residues. Germline-derived CDR1 and CDR2 are DFQATT and SNEGSKA (reference sequence). The CDR3 bases are TGCAGTGCTTCTTTGGGGGCAGGGGTGGACGAGCAGTACTTC. Translated, it gives CSASLGAGVDEQYF.

V gene TRBV6-2 or TRBV6-3 combines with J gene TRBJ1-5; maybe TRBD1 (5 bases). Germline V gene lookup returns CDR1 MNHEY and CDR2 SVGEGT. Trimming cost V 0 bases and J 4 bases, with 10 bases left between them. The CDR3 has 15 residues. In nucleotides, the CDR3 is TGTGCCAGCAGTTACTCGATTGCAGGGAATCAGCCCCAGCATTTT. As protein: CASSYSIAGNQPQHF.

This clonotype was picked up many times. The chain recombines TRBV20-1 with TRBJ2-7; D remains unclear. Between the trimmed V and J ends, which lost 6 bases and 9 bases, there was a span of 12 bases. Germline lookup yields CDR1 DFQATT and CDR2 SNEGSKA (reference sequence). The CDR3 length is 10 residues. CDR3 sequence: CSAQRQGQYF. DNA of the CDR3: TGCAGTGCCCAACGACAAGGGCAGTACTTC.

Many counts were recorded for this clonotype. The chain is built from TRBV7-6 and TRBJ1-3; D ambiguous. This CDR3 has 14 amino acids. Trimming left V 5 bases short and J 0 bases short, with 8 bases between. From germline, CDR1 is SGHVS and CDR2 FNYEAQ. DNA of the CDR3: TGTGCCAGCAGCCACTACAGCTCTGGAAACACCATATATTTT. Its translation is CASSHYSSGNTIYF. Combining the CDR3 with reference TRBV7-6 and TRBJ1-3 gives the whole variable domain GAGVSQSPRYKVTKRGQDVALRCDPISGHVSLYWYRQALGQGPEFLTYFNYEAQQDKSGLPNDRFSAERPEGSISTLTIQRTEQRDSAMYRCASSHYSSGNTIYFGEGSWLTVV.

This clonotype was found many times. The chain links TRBV12-3 or TRBV12-4 to TRBJ1-3, with D possibly TRBD1 on 5 matching bases. This CDR3 is 15 amino acids long. The ends were cut back, 2 bases at V and 1 base at J, with 9 bases in the middle. CDR3 sequence (DNA): TGTGCCAGCAGTTTATCGGGGCATTCTGGAAACACCATATATTTT. Translated, it gives CASSLSGHSGNTIYF.